This T cell receptor beta chain was recovered during a study of blood T cell repertoires in COVID-19. Overall study context: Samples representing acute and convalescent COVID-19 were sourced from the United States, Italy and Spain. T cells, B-cell-depleted T cells, or PBMCs provided the cDNA or gDNA that served as material.

In the study's own analysis: Reference gene primer amplification gave estimated nucleated cell counts. Clones were sequenced by immunoSEQ multiplex PCR, and TCRdb holds only the in-frame ones, with some missing. V and J calls and clone size are as listed in that table; D and trimming were resolved from the DNA. The sample records over 250,000 clones, about 86% being singletons. The CDR3 totals 14 residues. Germline CDR1 and CDR2: MNHEY and SMNVEV (reference sequence). Trimming stripped 5 bases from V and 3 bases from J, with 13 bases between. Seattle participants joined during active infection and were tracked over time.

This TCR was sampled from a woman aged 70-85 years with COVID-19, enrolled during active disease. Sequencing was performed on peripheral blood. This sequence joins TRBV27 and TRBJ2-5, with D possibly matching TRBD2 (5 bases). The CDR3 spells CASSPLTGKETQYF. CDR3 nucleotides: TGTGCCAGCAGTCCTTTGACGGGGAAAGAGACCCAGTACTTC.